The 29 T cell receptor beta chains presented below share a single source sample, sequenced in a study of T cell responses to AZD1222 COVID-19 vaccine. Using immunoSEQ multiplex PCR, the repertoire was profiled, and TCRdb retains in-frame clones only, with some absent. The table shows approximately 50,000 clones, with roughly 85% occurring only once. This sample comprised peripheral blood, obtained 28 days after the second AZD1222 dose. The source of these receptors is an adult who received the AZD1222 COVID-19 vaccine.

The chain has TRBV6-5 and TRBJ2-5; possibly TRBD1 for D (6 bases). There are 14 residues in the CDR3. The V end lost 4 bases, the J end lost 2 bases, and 11 bases lay between the germline ends. Germline CDR1 MNHEY, CDR2 SVGAGI. The CDR3 region is CASSSWGQQETQYF. The CDR3 DNA sequence: TGTGCCAGCAGTTCATGGGGACAACAAGAGACCCAGTACTTC.

This clone has only one observation. The chain uses TRBV12-3 or TRBV12-4 and TRBJ1-1; no firm D call. The CDR3 is 13 amino acids. Trimming pared 1 base from V and 9 bases from J, leaving 12 bases between. Here the CDR3 DNA reads TGTGCCAGCAGTTTAGTTACGGGTAGGAAAGCTTTCTTT. This translates into CASSLVTGRKAFF.

A single count supports this clone. This rearrangement joins TRBV7-6 to TRBJ1-3; D is unclear. The germline V and J ends were trimmed by 3 bases and 4 bases, with 4 bases remaining between them. From germline, CDR1 is SGHVS and CDR2 FNYEAQ. The CDR3 has 12 residues. The CDR3 reads CASSLGGNTIYF. The DNA of the CDR3 is TGTGCCAGCAGCTTGGGCGGAAACACCATATATTTT.

The chain links TRBV11-2 to TRBJ1-4, with TRBD1 as a possible D gene (5 bases). Trimming pared 6 bases from V and 7 bases from J, leaving 15 bases between. There are 14 residues in the CDR3. Germline V gives CDR1 SGHAT, CDR2 FQNNGV. CDR3 in amino acids: CASSSTAVSEKLFF. CDR3 nucleotides: TGTGCCAGCAGTTCGACAGCGGTTTCTGAAAAACTGTTTTTT.

The chain recombines TRBV7-6 with TRBJ2-1; D remains unclear. Trimming took off 4 bases at V and 16 bases at J, with 20 bases between the two ends. Germline CDR1 SGHVS, CDR2 FNYEAQ. CDR3 length: 13 residues. The chain's CDR3 is CASSSVDRFGFFF. In nucleotides, the CDR3 is TGTGCCAGCAGCTCAGTGGACCGTTTCGGTTTTTTCTTC.

The V call is TRBV5-1, the J call TRBJ2-3, with 16 bases lining up with TRBD2. The CDR3 runs 18 residues. The trim removed 3 bases at V and 6 bases at J, leaving 10 bases unmatched. The germline CDR1 and CDR2 sequences are SGHRS and YFSETQ. The CDR3 DNA is TGCGCCAGCAGCTCACAACCGGGACTAGCGGGAGGGTGGGATACGCAGTATTTT. This codes for CASSSQPGLAGGWDTQYF.

The rearrangement uses TRBV24-1 and TRBJ2-7; possible D gene TRBD2, 5 bases. The V gene's germline CDR1 is KGHDR and CDR2 SFDVKD. This CDR3 is 14 amino acids long. Trimming shortened V by 2 bases and J by 7 bases, and 14 bases separated the two germline ends. CDR3 protein: CATSDSGVRDEQYF. CDR3 DNA sequence: TGTGCCACCAGTGATTCCGGGGTGCGTGATGAGCAGTACTTC.

The gene calls are TRBV7-9 and TRBJ1-2; tentatively, D is TRBD1 (6 bases). The germline V and J ends were trimmed by 1 base and 6 bases, with 9 bases remaining between them. The CDR3 has 13 amino acids. Germline V gene lookup returns CDR1 SEHNR and CDR2 FQNEAQ (reference sequence). The CDR3 DNA sequence: TGTGCCAGCAGCTTAGGACAGGTTAATGGCTACACCTTC. Its translation: CASSLGQVNGYTF.

The V call is TRBV4-2, the J call TRBJ2-3, with 9 bases lining up with TRBD2. CDR1 and CDR2 from the germline V gene are LGHNA and YNFKEQ. Germline trimming cut 0 bases from V and 3 bases from J; bases unmatched to any gene: 10. CDR3 length: 18 amino acids. CDR3 in amino acids: CASSQDLVAGVKTDTQYF. DNA of the CDR3: TGTGCCAGCAGCCAAGATTTGGTAGCGGGAGTAAAGACAGATACGCAGTATTTT.

This clone has only one observation. The V and J genes are TRBV6-5 and TRBJ1-5, with D tentatively TRBD1 (5 bases). The CDR3 is 14 amino acids. The germline gives CDR1 MNHEY, CDR2 SVGAGI. With 6 bases removed from V and 6 bases from J, the gap between germline ends came to 15 bases. CDR3 bases: TGTGCCAGCAGCATGGGACGGGTGGGTCAGCCCCAGCATTTT. This sequence encodes CASSMGRVGQPQHF.

This chain uses TRBV10-1 with TRBJ1-2, with TRBD1 matching 11 bases. The CDR3 loop spans 16 amino acids. In germline, CDR1 is WNHNN, CDR2 SYGVQD (reference sequence). V dropped 3 bases and J dropped 6; count of bases not matched to a gene: 9. Here the CDR3 reads CASSDTYGTGGNGYTF. The CDR3 DNA is TGCGCCAGCAGTGATACATACGGGACAGGGGGTAATGGCTACACCTTC.

This chain connects TRBV5-1 to TRBJ2-3, with 13 bases that match TRBD2. The CDR3 is 19 residues long. V lost 1 base, J lost 1 base, and 9 bases stayed unmatched. Germline lookup yields CDR1 SGHRS and CDR2 YFSETQ. CDR3 region: CASSLTIGGTSGGTDTQYF. CDR3 coding DNA: TGCGCCAGCAGCTTGACTATCGGAGGGACTAGCGGGGGCACAGATACGCAGTATTTT.

The V and J genes are TRBV21-1 and TRBJ2-2; the D call of TRBD2 is as the table states it, not checked on the DNA. TRBV21-1 is a pseudogene. The CDR3 is 19 residues long. The DNA for the CDR3 is TGTGCCAGCAGCAAAGAGGGGACTAGCGGGCTTGGAGACACCGGGGAGCTGTTTTTT. Translating it yields CASSKEGTSGLGDTGELFF.

The V and J genes are TRBV12-3 or TRBV12-4 and TRBJ2-7; D possibly uses TRBD1 or TRBD2 (5 bases each). Trimming removed 3 bases from V and 4 bases from J, with 10 bases in between. This CDR3 region has 13 residues. The CDR3 DNA reads TGTGCCAGCAGTTTTCCAGGGAGATACGAGCAGTACTTC. Encoded protein: CASSFPGRYEQYF.

The rearrangement links TRBV18 to TRBJ2-1, with D maybe TRBD1 (6 bases). Per germline, CDR1 KGHSH and CDR2 LQKENI. The V and J ends lost 2 bases and 5 bases respectively, with 16 bases between them. This CDR3 has 16 amino acids. In DNA form, the CDR3 reads TGTGCCAGCTCACCAGACAGGATCTTGCCTCACAATGAGCAGTTCTTC. This encodes CASSPDRILPHNEQFF.

J is TRBJ2-1 and V is TRBV5-1, with TRBD2 matching over 13 bases. Looked up from germline, CDR1 is SGHRS and CDR2 is YFSETQ. The CDR3 extends over 19 amino acids. After removal of 0 bases from V and 0 bases from J, the junction contained 6 bases not matched to a gene. CDR3: CASSLGLAGGLSSYNEQFF. In DNA, the CDR3 is TGCGCCAGCAGCTTGGGACTAGCGGGAGGCCTGAGCTCCTACAATGAGCAGTTCTTC.

The rearrangement uses TRBV15 and TRBJ2-7; possibly TRBD1 for D (6 bases). CDR1 is LNHNV and CDR2 is YYDKDF in the germline V gene (reference sequence). The CDR3 is 14 amino acids. The V gene lost 4 bases and the J gene lost 0 bases, with 10 bases spanning the gap. The CDR3 DNA is TGTGCCACCAGCAATCAACAGGGCTCCTACGAGCAGTACTTC. Amino acids: CATSNQQGSYEQYF.

This clone was seen a handful of times. The V gene is TRBV7-3, the J gene TRBJ2-1; D unresolved. This CDR3 is built from 13 residues. The germline V gene has CDR1 SGHTA and CDR2 FQGTGA. The V and J ends lost 0 bases and 5 bases respectively, with 5 bases between them. CDR3: CASSLTVDNEQFF. As DNA, the CDR3 is TGTGCCAGCAGCTTAACCGTAGACAATGAGCAGTTCTTC.

The chain couples TRBV10-3 to TRBJ1-4, with TRBD1 as a possible D gene (6 bases). CDR3 length equals 17 residues. Germline-derived CDR1 and CDR2 are ENHRY and SYGVKD. V was clipped by 2 bases and J by 10 bases, with 23 bases between them. DNA of the CDR3: TGTGCCATCAGTGAGGCTGGGACATCGGGGGATAGGGGAAAACTGTTTTTT. It codes for CAISEAGTSGDRGKLFF.

The chain carries TRBV27 and TRBJ2-3; no reliable D call. This CDR3 is built from 15 residues. The germline CDR1 and CDR2 sequences are MNHEY and SMNVEV (reference sequence). Trimming took 3 bases from V and 0 from J, leaving 10 bases between them. CDR3 amino acids: CASSLQDPSTDTQYF. The CDR3 coding sequence is TGTGCCAGCAGTTTGCAGGACCCCAGCACAGATACGCAGTATTTT.

The chain is built from TRBV5-1 and TRBJ2-2; TRBD2 aligns across 9 bases. Germline values: CDR1 SGHRS, CDR2 YFSETQ. CDR3 size: 17 residues. Trimming removed 0 bases from V and 4 bases from J; junction bases left unmatched: 7. This chain's CDR3 is CASSLDGGRGGTGELFF. CDR3 DNA sequence: TGCGCCAGCAGCTTGGACGGCGGGAGGGGAGGCACCGGGGAGCTGTTTTTT. Using reference TRBV5-1 and TRBJ2-2 for the parts outside the CDR3, the full variable domain is KAGVTQTPRYLIKTRGQQVTLSCSPISGHRSVSWYQQTPGQGLQFLFEYFSETQRNKGNFPGRFSGRQFSNSRSEMNVSTLELGDSALYLCASSLDGGRGGTGELFFGEGSRLTVL.

This sequence joins TRBV18 and TRBJ2-7; D is unclear. The CDR3 consists of 15 residues. Trimming left V 2 bases short and J 3 bases short, with 14 bases between. CDR1 KGHSH and CDR2 LQKENI come from the germline V gene. In nucleotides, the CDR3 is TGTGCCAGCTCACCAGGGCCGTTACCGGTCTACGAGCAGTACTTC. Translated: CASSPGPLPVYEQYF.

The rearrangement joins TRBV5-6 to TRBJ2-7; TRBD2 might be the D (5 bases). Germline V CDR1 and CDR2: SGHDT, YYEEEE. Trimming cost V 0 bases and J 6 bases, with 10 bases left between them. The CDR3 has 13 amino acids. CDR3 bases: TGTGCCAGCAGCTTGGTCAGGACTGGCGAGCAGTACTTC. It translates to CASSLVRTGEQYF.

The rearrangement joins TRBV6-5 to TRBJ1-1, with D perhaps TRBD1 (6 bases). The V end lost 5 bases, the J end lost 12 bases, and 13 bases lay between the germline ends. The CDR3 length is 11 residues. Germline assignment: CDR1 MNHEY and CDR2 SVGAGI. The CDR3 DNA reads as TGTGCCAGCAGTCAAACAGGGTTAACTTTCTTT. Its protein product is CASSQTGLTFF.

J is TRBJ1-2 and V is TRBV7-2; D possibly corresponds to TRBD1 (6 bases). V was shortened by 2 bases and J by 5 bases, with 15 bases between the two germline ends. From germline, CDR1 is SGHTA and CDR2 FQGNSA. This CDR3 region has 15 residues. CDR3 coding DNA: TGTGCCAGCAGCTTACAGGGCAGGGGTCTATATGGCTACACCTTC. Its protein product is CASSLQGRGLYGYTF.

The rearrangement joins TRBV12-3 or TRBV12-4 to TRBJ2-1; D not certain. The CDR3 has 11 residues. V lost 6 bases and J lost 12, with 12 bases in between. The CDR3 reads CASRNGVGQFF. CDR3 sequence (DNA): TGTGCCAGCAGGAATGGTGTGGGGCAGTTCTTC.

The chain couples TRBV7-8 to TRBJ2-7; weak D call: TRBD1 (7 bases). V was shortened by 5 bases and J by 3 bases, with 17 bases between the two germline ends. In germline, CDR1 is SGHVS, CDR2 FQNEAQ. This CDR3 contains 15 residues. The CDR3 is CASSQGGRPNYEQYF. As DNA, the CDR3 is TGTGCCAGCAGCCAGGGGGGCAGACCCAACTACGAGCAGTACTTC.

The V gene is TRBV5-1, the J gene TRBJ1-3; D is possibly TRBD1 (5 bases). V gave up 0 bases and J gave up 2 bases, with 9 bases separating them. The CDR3 runs to 15 residues. Germline V gives CDR1 SGHRS, CDR2 YFSETQ. The chain's CDR3 is CASSLVGDPGNTIYF. CDR3 nucleotide sequence: TGCGCCAGCAGCTTGGTAGGGGACCCTGGAAACACCATATATTTT.

The rearrangement links TRBV3-1 (or the pseudogene TRBV3-2) to TRBJ2-7; 7 nucleotides align to TRBD2. The CDR3 loop spans 15 amino acids. Trimming removed 5 bases from V and 0 bases from J; junction bases left unmatched: 7. Germline CDR1 LGHDT, CDR2 YNNKEL (reference sequence). The CDR3 here is CASSLLAATSYEQYF. CDR3 bases: TGTGCCAGCAGCTTGCTAGCGGCAACCTCCTACGAGCAGTACTTC.